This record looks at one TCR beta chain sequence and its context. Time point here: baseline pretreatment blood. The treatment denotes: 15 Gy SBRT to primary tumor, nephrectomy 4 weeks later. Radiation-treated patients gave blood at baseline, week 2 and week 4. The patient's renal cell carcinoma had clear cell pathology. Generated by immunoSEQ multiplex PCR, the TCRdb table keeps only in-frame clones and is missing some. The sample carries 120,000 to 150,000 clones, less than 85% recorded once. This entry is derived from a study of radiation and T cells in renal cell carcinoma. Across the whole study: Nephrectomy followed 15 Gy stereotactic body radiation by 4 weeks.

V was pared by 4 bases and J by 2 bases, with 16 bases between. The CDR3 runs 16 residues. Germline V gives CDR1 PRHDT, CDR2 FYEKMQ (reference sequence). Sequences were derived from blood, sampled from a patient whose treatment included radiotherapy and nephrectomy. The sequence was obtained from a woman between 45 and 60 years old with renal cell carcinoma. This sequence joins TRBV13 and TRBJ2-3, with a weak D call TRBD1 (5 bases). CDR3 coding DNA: TGTGCCAGCAGCTCCCTGGGCAGGGTGATCACAGATACGCAGTATTTT. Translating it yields CASSSLGRVITDTQYF.